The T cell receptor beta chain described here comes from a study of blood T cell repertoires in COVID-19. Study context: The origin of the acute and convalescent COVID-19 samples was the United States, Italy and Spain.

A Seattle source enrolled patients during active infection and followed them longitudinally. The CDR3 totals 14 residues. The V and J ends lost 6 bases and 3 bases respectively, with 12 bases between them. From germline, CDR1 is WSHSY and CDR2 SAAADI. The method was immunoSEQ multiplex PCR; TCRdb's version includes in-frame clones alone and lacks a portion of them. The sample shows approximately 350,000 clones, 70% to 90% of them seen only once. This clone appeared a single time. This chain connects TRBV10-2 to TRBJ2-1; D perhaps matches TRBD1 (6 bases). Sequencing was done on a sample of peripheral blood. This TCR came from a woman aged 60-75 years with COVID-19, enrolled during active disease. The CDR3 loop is CASREQGFYNEQFF. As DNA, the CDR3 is TGCGCCAGCAGGGAACAGGGTTTCTACAATGAGCAGTTCTTC.